Listed here is a single TCR beta chain. Arm-PCR with iRepertoire HTBI primers amplified the CDR3 regions for these TCR beta libraries. TCRdb re-called the multiplex PCR reads with MiXCR, one entry per CDR3 protein. This sample yields 680,000 or so distinct CDR3 sequences, of which 16% are seen a single time; approximately 20% belongs to the top ten. The CDR3 runs 17 residues. V gave up 5 bases and J gave up 5 bases; unmatched junction bases: 11. Germline V CDR1 and CDR2: MNHEY, SVGEGT. Specified time point: newly diagnosed GD, antithyroid drugs for less than 3 months. Researchers made the TCR library from RNA that was extracted from PBMCs. These data originate in a study of regulatory T cells in long-lasting Graves disease. This sample also appeared in a second study, on T cells in Graves' hyperthyroidism and ophthalmopathy.

The receptor was isolated from a woman aged 25 to 45 with Graves disease. This material consisted of peripheral blood mononuclear cells (PBMCs), taken at new diagnosis, from a patient treated with antithyroid drugs. This chain uses TRBV6-2 or TRBV6-3 with TRBJ2-5; the match to TRBD2 covers 13 bases. In nucleotides, the CDR3 is TGTGCCAGCAGTGAAGAACTTTGGACTAGCGGGAGCGAGACCCAGTACTTC. It specifies CASSEELWTSGSETQYF.